This T cell receptor beta chain was obtained from a study of long-term antiretroviral therapy in people with HIV. This clone was seen a handful of times. Its cognate antigen is unknown. V lost 1 base, J lost 3 bases, and 14 bases lay in between. Germline CDR1 is SGHRS and CDR2 is YFSETQ. CDR3 length: 16 residues. Investigators performed immunoSEQ version v3.0 at survey level. Profiled with immunoSEQ multiplex PCR; TCRdb holds only in-frame clones, not every one. The table has about 40,000 clones, 70% to 90% seen once. Whole-study results and caveats: Controls showed broader CDR3 length ranges than did the HIV repertoires. Every time point showed a repertoire led by clones expanded before ART.

The receptor was derived from a woman between 45 and 60 years old with HIV. The V and J genes are TRBV5-1 and TRBJ1-5, with D possibly being TRBD1 (5 bases). The sequencing used unsorted PBMCs, collected 1.2 years after starting antiretroviral therapy. DNA for the CDR3: TGCGCCAGCAGCTTGACCCCAGGGAATGACAATCAGCCCCAGCATTTT. Translated: CASSLTPGNDNQPQHF.